This T cell receptor (beta chain) appears in the sequencing data of a study of T-cell reconstitution after alpha-beta-depleted transplantation in children (TCRdb year 2016). For the study in its entirety: Using TCR repertoire profiling, the study followed T-cell immune reconstitution in a quantitative way in children after TCRalphabeta/CD19-depleted allogeneic hematopoietic cell transplantation.

Libraries were made using PCR. Data came from an Illumina HiSeq 2500. TCR library preparation used molecular barcoding, with unique molecular identifiers applied to normalize quantification of the TCRbeta repertoire. TCRdb's own reprocessing of the public reads used fastp at Q25 and MiXCR and kept productive beta chains. Rows are combined by CDR3 protein, so each entry shows the most common genes and DNA. The sample table shows some 530,000 distinct CDR3 sequences, and approximately 12% are seen once. Together, the top ten hold around 6% of the sample. A word on this clonotype: Its target antigen remains unknown. No base qualities exist here, and no much larger clone lies one base off it.

This TCR came from a human donor who donated a stem cell graft to a child with combined immunodeficiency. The input for sequencing was PBMCs from the stem cell graft donor, taken from the stem cell graft.

The CDR3 protein is CASSSEVGEYYEQYF. At the DNA level, the sequence is TGCGCCAGCAGCTCTGAGGTAGGAGAATACTACGAGCAGTACTTC. Recombination linked TRBV5-1 to TRBJ2-7, with the D gene not clear enough to name. Between the V and J ends, shortened by 3 bases and 3 bases respectively, the junction contains 16 bases. The CDR3 starts with the cysteine, ends with the phenylalanine, and has 15 residues. Solely the CDR3 DNA is kept, with 45 bases framed from the first base. The germline V gene provides CDR1 SGHRS and CDR2 YFSETQ.